The 11 T cell receptor beta chains listed next were all sequenced from one sample in a study of identical twins. A single record per CDR3 protein comes from TCRdb applying MiXCR to the 5' RACE reads. The sample yields hundreds of thousands of distinct CDR3 sequences, about 20% seen once. Another study also made use of these data, one on T cells expressing NK-cell markers.

Source material: PBMCs. These receptors came from a woman under 30 in good health.

The chain employs TRBV6-1 and TRBJ2-1, with D tentatively TRBD1 or TRBD2 (6 bases each). The V and J ends lost 7 bases and 15 bases respectively, with 22 bases between them. Germline V gives CDR1 MNHNS, CDR2 SASEGT. The CDR3 is made up of 13 amino acids. CDR3 region: CASTSPGAGAVFF. Written as DNA, the CDR3 is TGTGCCAGCACCTCCCCGGGGGCAGGGGCGGTGTTCTTC.

In this sample, this clonotype turned up many times. This rearrangement joins TRBV12-3 or TRBV12-4 to TRBJ2-1, with 7 bases identical to TRBD1. V was pared by 4 bases and J by 4 bases, with 13 bases of the junction left unmatched. This CDR3 has 17 residues. This CDR3 reads CASSSSKTGLGYNEQFF. CDR3 bases: TGTGCCAGCAGTTCAAGCAAGACAGGGCTTGGGTACAATGAGCAGTTCTTC.

This clonotype has just a few counts. The chain uses TRBV20-1 and TRBJ1-1; weak D call: TRBD1 (6 bases). Trimming removed 1 base at V and 4 bases at J, with 13 bases between. CDR3 length: 14 amino acids. CDR1 and CDR2 (germline): DFQATT, SNEGSKA (reference sequence). CDR3 sequence reads: CSARVRGPGTEAFF. DNA of the CDR3: TGCAGTGCTAGAGTCCGGGGGCCCGGCACTGAAGCTTTCTTT.

The V and J genes are TRBV12-3 or TRBV12-4 and TRBJ1-1; D is unresolved. V gave up 4 bases and J gave up 10 bases, with 13 bases separating them. This CDR3 has 12 residues. The CDR3 DNA follows: TGTGCCAGCAGTTGGGCCGGGGTAGGAGCTTTCTTT. Amino acid sequence: CASSWAGVGAFF.

The J gene is TRBJ2-1, the V gene TRBV3-1, with D possibly TRBD2 on 6 matching bases. Germline V gives CDR1 LGHDT, CDR2 YNNKEL (reference sequence). V was pared by 4 bases and J by 8 bases, with 21 bases between. The CDR3 spans 16 residues. The CDR3 protein is CASSPDTSPSRYEQFF. CDR3 bases: TGTGCCAGCAGCCCAGATACTAGCCCCAGTAGGTATGAGCAGTTCTTC.

This clonotype has a handful of counts. This chain links TRBV5-1 with TRBJ2-3; a possible D gene is TRBD2 (10 bases). The V and J ends lost 0 bases and 6 bases respectively, with 26 bases between them. There are 19 residues in the CDR3. Germline lookup yields CDR1 SGHRS and CDR2 YFSETQ. The CDR3 here is CASSLDPPGQGLAWDTQYF. In DNA form, the CDR3 reads TGCGCCAGCAGCTTGGACCCCCCGGGACAGGGACTAGCGTGGGATACGCAGTATTTT.

The V and J genes are TRBV7-2 and TRBJ2-7; 7 nucleotides align to TRBD2. V dropped 2 bases and J dropped 3; count of bases not matched to a gene: 7. The CDR3 covers 15 residues. Germline lookup yields CDR1 SGHTA and CDR2 FQGNSA. The CDR3 region has the DNA TGTGCCAGCAGCTTATCAGCGGGGAAGAGCTACGAGCAGTACTTC. This translates into CASSLSAGKSYEQYF.

The chain combines TRBV5-1 with TRBJ2-7, with D perhaps TRBD1 (5 bases). The CDR3 is made up of 15 amino acids. Germline V gene lookup returns CDR1 SGHRS and CDR2 YFSETQ. V lost 1 base and J lost 0, with 11 bases in between. The CDR3 DNA sequence: TGCGCCAGCAGCTTGACAGGACATCTCTCCTACGAGCAGTACTTC. It is translated as CASSLTGHLSYEQYF.

This clonotype was seen only a few times. The genes are TRBV4-2 and TRBJ2-7; 9 bases agree with TRBD1. The junction had 8 bases not matched to a gene; V was cut back by 3 bases and J by 5 bases. The length of the CDR3 is 15 residues. Germline V gene lookup returns CDR1 LGHNA and CDR2 YNFKEQ. The CDR3 is CASSQPRGQGHEQYF. CDR3 nucleotides: TGTGCCAGCAGCCAGCCTAGAGGACAGGGGCACGAGCAGTACTTC.

This clonotype was counted a few times. The J gene is TRBJ2-1, the V gene TRBV9; D possibly corresponds to TRBD2 (5 bases). The V end lost 4 bases, the J end lost 0 bases, and 11 bases lay between the germline ends. The germline V gene has CDR1 SGDLS and CDR2 YYNGEE. The CDR3 runs to 15 residues. This CDR3 reads CASSSPSHSYNEQFF. CDR3 nucleotides: TGTGCCAGCAGCAGCCCTAGCCACTCCTACAATGAGCAGTTCTTC.

J is TRBJ1-6 and V is TRBV11-1, with 8 bases matching TRBD1. The germline V gene has CDR1 SGHAT and CDR2 FQDESV (reference sequence). The ends lost 5 bases at V and 10 bases at J; junction bases unmatched: 7. The CDR3 length is 14 residues. CDR3 loop: CASSPRTGKSPLHF. DNA for the CDR3: TGTGCCAGCAGCCCTCGGACAGGGAAGTCACCCCTCCACTTT.